This is a list of T cell receptor beta chains from one sample in a study of patients and donors after allogeneic stem cell transplantation. TCRdb re-derived calls from the RT-PCR reads in MiXCR, one entry per CDR3 protein. The sample carries about 150,000 distinct CDR3 sequences, about a third recorded once. The sample comprised blood, either unsorted or a sorted T cell fraction (not recorded which). These receptors came from a human donor who was either an allogeneic HSCT recipient or a stem cell or donor lymphocyte infusion donor (not recorded which). It is not recorded whose cells these are; they may come from a transplant donor. Both conserved end residues are part of each CDR3. D genes are given only for firm matches. Some rows have no size entry. The others give once, few or many, or a class for an expanded clone.

>-|TRBD1|TRBV9|TRBJ1-4
TGTGCCAGCAGCGTAGAGGGGGCCCTTAATGAAAAACTGTTTTTT
CASSVEGALNEKLFF
>-|TRBD2|TRBV5-1|TRBJ2-2
TGCGCCAGCAGCTTGGGACTAGCGAGCACCGGGGAGCTGTTTTTT
CASSLGLASTGELFF
>-|TRBD2|TRBV4-3|TRBJ2-5
TGCGCCAGCAGCCAAGATCGACTAGCGGGGGGACTAACAGAGACCCAGTACTTC
CASSQDRLAGGLTETQYF
>-|TRBD1|TRBV12-3/TRBV12-4|TRBJ1-1
TGTGCCAGCAGTCCACCATACAGGGGGAGCACTGAAGCTTTCTTT
CASSPPYRGSTEAFF
>few|-|TRBV7-3|TRBJ1-2
TGTGCCAGCAGCCCCTCTCTTCATCCTAACTATGGCTACACCTTC
CASSPSLHPNYGYTF
>-|-|TRBV10-3|TRBJ2-7
TGTGCCATCAGTGGTCAAGGAGGGTTCTTCTACGAGCAGTACTTC
CAISGQGGFFYEQYF
>few|-|TRBV7-9|TRBJ2-1
TGTGCCAGCAGCCCCTATGCCAGGGGATCCTACAATGAGCAGTTCTTC
CASSPYARGSYNEQFF
>few|TRBD2|TRBV5-1|TRBJ2-1
TGCGCCAGCAGCTTGGACCCTAGCGGGGGCCATGGGGGCAATGAGCAGTTCTTC
CASSLDPSGGHGGNEQFF
>once|TRBD1|TRBV10-3|TRBJ1-5
TGTGCCATCAGTGAGAACAGGGGTAGCAATCAGCCCCAGCATTTT
CAISENRGSNQPQHF
>-|-|TRBV28|TRBJ1-4
TGTGCCAGCAGCCGGGGCGCGTGGAATGAAAAACTGTTTTTT
CASSRGAWNEKLFF
>-|-|TRBV9|TRBJ1-1
TGTGCCAGCAGCCGGGAGCCGGGGAACACTGAAGCTTTCTTT
CASSREPGNTEAFF
>few|-|TRBV7-2|TRBJ1-1
TGTGCCAGCAGCTTAGCGGGGATTGGAGGGCACACTGAAGCTTTCTTT
CASSLAGIGGHTEAFF
>-|-|TRBV2|TRBJ1-5
TGTGCCAGCAGTGATGGGGGGGCGCCGGGTCAGCCCCAGCATTTT
CASSDGGAPGQPQHF
>-|-|TRBV10-3|TRBJ2-5
TGTGCCATCAGTGAGTCGTTGGGGGCGCCCCAGTACTTC
CAISESLGAPQYF
>-|TRBD1|TRBV6-2/TRBV6-3|TRBJ2-1
TGTGCCAGCAGCCCAGCTGGGCAACAGGGGCTCTCCTACAATGAGCAGTTCTTC
CASSPAGQQGLSYNEQFF
>few|-|TRBV27|TRBJ2-7
TGTGCCAGCAGTTCGAAACGGGACGTCTTCTACGAGCAGTACTTC
CASSSKRDVFYEQYF
>-|-|TRBV6-5|TRBJ1-1
TGTGCCAGCAGTCCACGTAGCCACACTGAAGCTTTCTTT
CASSPRSHTEAFF
>-|-|TRBV12-3/TRBV12-4|TRBJ1-3
TGTGCCAGCAGGGGAGAATTCTCTGGAAACACCATATATTTT
CASRGEFSGNTIYF
>-|-|TRBV12-3/TRBV12-4|TRBJ1-6
TGTGCCACCCGACAGGATCAGCGATATAATTCACCCCTCCACTTT
CATRQDQRYNSPLHF
>few|-|TRBV15|TRBJ1-2
TGTGCCACCAGCAGAGACGTCGGGTATGGCTACACCTTC
CATSRDVGYGYTF
>-|TRBD1|TRBV6-5|TRBJ1-1
TGTGCCAGCAGGTACGGATCTACAGGGGGCACTGAAGCTTTCTTT
CASRYGSTGGTEAFF
>few|-|TRBV6-1|TRBJ2-7
TGTGCCAGCAGTGAAGCAGGGACGACCAACGAGCAGTACTTC
CASSEAGTTNEQYF
>-|TRBD1|TRBV12-3/TRBV12-4|TRBJ2-2
TGTGCCAGCATCGACAGGGTGACCGGGGAGCTGTTTTTT
CASIDRVTGELFF
>-|TRBD2|TRBV5-1|TRBJ2-2
TGCGCCAGCACGCCTCGGGAGGGCACCGGGGAGCTGTTTTTT
CASTPREGTGELFF
>-|-|TRBV25-1|TRBJ1-5
TGTGCCAGCAGTGCGCAGGGTGACAATCAGCCCCAGCATTTT
CASSAQGDNQPQHF
>-|TRBD2|TRBV3-1|TRBJ2-3
TGTGCCAGCAGCCAAGTTCCGACTAGCGGGAGCACAGATACGCAGTATTTT
CASSQVPTSGSTDTQYF
>-|-|TRBV3-1|TRBJ2-5
TGTGCCAGCAGCCAAGATCGTCGTAGGGTAGAGACCCAGTACTTC
CASSQDRRRVETQYF
>few|-|TRBV27|TRBJ1-2
TGTGCCAGCAGTTTATATTCTCAAGGCTATGGCTACACCTTC
CASSLYSQGYGYTF
>-|-|TRBV28|TRBJ2-5
TGTGCCACCCTAGAGACGACCGGAGGTCATTTGGAGACCCAGTACTTC
CATLETTGGHLETQYF
>-|-|TRBV29-1|TRBJ1-2
TGCAGCGTTGACACAGCTGGTGGCTACACCTTC
CSVDTAGGYTF
>-|TRBD2|TRBV20-1|TRBJ2-3
TGCAGTGCTAGGTCTCGGACTAGCGGGGGCACAGATACGCAGTATTTT
CSARSRTSGGTDTQYF
>few|-|TRBV5-1|TRBJ1-3
TGCGCCAGCAGCTTGGACAGCCGCTCTGGAAACACCATATATTTT
CASSLDSRSGNTIYF
>few|TRBD2|TRBV29-1|TRBJ2-3
TGCAGCGTTGCGGCAGCGGGGGTGACCACAGATACGCAGTATTTT
CSVAAAGVTTDTQYF
>-|-|TRBV5-1|TRBJ2-1
TGCGCCAGCCAGGGGCCTCCTCACAATGAGCAGTTCTTC
CASQGPPHNEQFF
>few|-|TRBV28|TRBJ1-4
TGTGCCAGCAGTTTAAATGCGGGCACCTCCCGGGAAAAACTGTTTTTT
CASSLNAGTSREKLFF
>few|-|TRBV7-9|TRBJ1-2
TGTGCCAGCAGCTTAGGTCCCACAGGGTCTGATGGCTACACCTTC
CASSLGPTGSDGYTF
>-|-|TRBV6-1|TRBJ1-5
TGTGCCAGCAGTGAAGCGTGGGGGGGCAATCAGCCCCAGCATTTT
CASSEAWGGNQPQHF
>-|-|TRBV29-1|TRBJ1-3
TGCAGCGTTGGCTCCCGCCGAGACACCATATATTTT
CSVGSRRDTIYF
>many|TRBD1|TRBV28|TRBJ1-5
TGTGCCAGCAGCTCGGGACAGTTAACTCAGCCCCAGCATTTT
CASSSGQLTQPQHF
>-|TRBD2|TRBV7-4|TRBJ2-2
TGTGCCAGCAGCTTAGAAGCGGGGGGACCGAACACCGGGGAGCTGTTTTTT
CASSLEAGGPNTGELFF
>-|-|TRBV6-5|TRBJ2-1
TGTGCCAGCAGTTACCCGGCTTCGGGGCAGTTCTTC
CASSYPASGQFF
>-|-|TRBV6-6|TRBJ2-2
TGTGCCAGCAGTCGTGTGGGCACTTTGAACACCGGGGAGCTGTTTTTT
CASSRVGTLNTGELFF
>few|-|TRBV20-1|TRBJ2-3
TGCAGACCTTGGGGTGGGGGCGCAGATACGCAGTATTTT
CRPWGGGADTQYF
>few|-|TRBV11-2|TRBJ1-1
TGTGCCAGCAGCTTTCAGGGGACTGAAGCTTTCTTT
CASSFQGTEAFF
>few|-|TRBV11-2|TRBJ2-2
TGTGCCAGCAGCCGATTGCAGGGACGGGCCGGGGAGCTGTTTTTT
CASSRLQGRAGELFF
>few|TRBD1|TRBV12-3/TRBV12-4|TRBJ1-6
TGTGCCAGCAGCTCAGGACAGGGGAACAATTCACCCCTCCACTTT
CASSSGQGNNSPLHF
>-|-|TRBV5-1|TRBJ2-5
TGCGCCAGAACAACTCCCCAGTACTTC
CARTTPQYF
>-|-|TRBV6-2/TRBV6-3|TRBJ2-3
TGTGCCAGCAGTTACGTCCGAGGGGATACGCAGTATTTT
CASSYVRGDTQYF
>-|TRBD1|TRBV7-9|TRBJ1-5
TGTGCCAGCAGCTCGTCAGGGGGCGCAGGGGATCAGCCCCAGCATTTT
CASSSSGGAGDQPQHF
>few|-|TRBV6-1|TRBJ1-6
TGTGCCAGCAAGATCGAGCCCAGCTCCTATAATTCACCCCTCCACTTT
CASKIEPSSYNSPLHF
>few|-|TRBV20-1|TRBJ1-1
TGCAGTGCTCTTAAGGCGGCAGGGGCGTACACTGAAGCTTTCTTT
CSALKAAGAYTEAFF
>few|-|TRBV12-3/TRBV12-4|TRBJ1-5
TGTGCCAGCAGTTTGGACGACAACCAGCCCCAGCATTTT
CASSLDDNQPQHF
>-|TRBD1|TRBV27|TRBJ1-2
TGTGCCAGCAGTCTTCATCGGACAGGGGGCTATGGCTACACCTTC
CASSLHRTGGYGYTF
>-|-|TRBV9|TRBJ2-3
TGTGCCAGCAGTAGAACCCCGGGACGGGGGTCGGATACGCAGTATTTT
CASSRTPGRGSDTQYF
>-|TRBD2|TRBV7-9|TRBJ2-1
TGTGCCAGCAGCTCAAATCGGCTAGCGGGGGTTCGCTCCTACAATGAGCAGTTCTTC
CASSSNRLAGVRSYNEQFF
>-|-|TRBV7-2|TRBJ1-3
TGTGCCAGCAGCTTACGTCCGTTTCCGGATGGAAACACCATATATTTT
CASSLRPFPDGNTIYF
>few|-|TRBV6-2/TRBV6-3|TRBJ2-5
TGTGCCAGCAGTTACTCGACTGGAAATAAAGAGACCCAGTACTTC
CASSYSTGNKETQYF
>few|TRBD1|TRBV6-1|TRBJ1-2
TGTGCCAGCAGTGAAGCGTGGGACAGGGGTGGCTACACCTTC
CASSEAWDRGGYTF
>-|-|TRBV5-1|TRBJ2-5
TGCGCCAGCAGCTCCGACGTGGTTCAAGAGACCCAGTACTTC
CASSSDVVQETQYF
>-|-|TRBV28|TRBJ2-5
TGTGCCAGCAGTTTAGGGCGCCAAGAGACCCAGTACTTC
CASSLGRQETQYF